This T cell receptor (beta chain) comes out of a study of T cells after posttransplantation cyclophosphamide. Study findings and constraints: TRB overlap between skin or GI tissue T cells and blood was limited. Recipient CMV seropositivity and CMV reactivation strongly tracked TRB clonality.

The CDR3 totals 11 residues. The germline gives CDR1 MNHEY, CDR2 SVGAGI. V lost 11 bases and J 5 bases, leaving 12 bases between the germline ends. Notes on this clone: The antigen is undetermined.

Only in-frame clones appear in the TCRdb table, and some are missing; sequencing was by immunoSEQ multiplex PCR. This sample carries roughly 70,000 clones, 93% of them seen once, and the ten largest clones take about 3%. The sequence was obtained from a woman aged 25-40 years in good health and a related stem cell transplant donor. V is TRBV6-5 and J is TRBJ1-1; D call uncertain. Specimen: PBMCs. The CDR3 sequence is CAAWAGTEAFF. Written as DNA, the CDR3 is TGTGCCGCTTGGGCGGGTACTGAAGCTTTCTTT.